This T cell receptor beta chain was sequenced for a study of blood T cell repertoires in COVID-19. For the study at large: Samples came from the United States, Italy and Spain, spanning acute and convalescent COVID-19. PBMCs, B-cell-depleted T cells, or T cells were the source of the cDNA or gDNA that made up the material.

As originally analysed: It was from reference gene primer amplification that nucleated cell counts were estimated. Method: immunoSEQ multiplex PCR; TCRdb's copy keeps in-frame clones and lacks some. V, J and clone size reflect that table, while D and trimming were determined from the DNA. The sample shows about 140,000 clones, more than 75% of them seen only once. This CDR3 region has 16 residues. Trimming took 6 bases from V and 4 from J, leaving 20 bases between them. The germline V gene has CDR1 MGHDK and CDR2 SYGVNS. The sequence derives from a human donor in a cohort sampled during active COVID-19. The sequenced sample consisted of peripheral blood. The chain combines TRBV25-1 with TRBJ2-3; D is perhaps TRBD1 (6 bases). The DNA for the CDR3 is TGTGCCAGCAGCCCTTCCCGGGACACTGTCCCAGATACGCAGTATTTT. Translating it yields CASSPSRDTVPDTQYF.